This note documents a single T cell receptor beta chain sequence. Its target is not known. Produced via immunoSEQ multiplex PCR; TCRdb's table is partial and in-frame only. The table records fewer than 65,000 clones, approximately 80% of them present only once. The ends were cut back, 4 bases at V and 0 bases at J, with 13 bases in the middle. Per the germline V gene, CDR1 is SGHKS and CDR2 is YYEKEE (reference sequence). The CDR3 has 15 amino acids. This sample is part of a study of OX40 agonist ivuxolimab in advanced cancers. Study as a whole: Partial responses were achieved by three patients, one with hepatocellular carcinoma and two with cutaneous melanoma.

Overall study results and limits: The authors also found low normalized T-cell clonal expansion in some nonresponders. The work left the antigen specificity of expanded peripheral T cells undetermined.

This rearrangement joins TRBV5-5 to TRBJ2-5; D may correspond to TRBD1 or TRBD2 (5 bases each). The origin of this receptor is an adult with an advanced solid tumor such as melanoma, head and neck, liver or kidney cancer. The specimen comprised CD4+ or CD8+ T cells sorted from blood, sampled in a trial of the OX40 agonist ivuxolimab. This chain's CDR3 is CASSRQWGYQETQYF. CDR3 nucleotide sequence: TGTGCCAGCAGCCGCCAATGGGGGTACCAAGAGACCCAGTACTTC.